These 8 T cell receptor beta chains came from one sample sequenced in a study of blood T cell repertoires in COVID-19. TCRdb's copy holds only in-frame clones and misses some; the assay was immunoSEQ multiplex PCR. In the table there are fewer than 250,000 clones, 80% to 90% of which are singletons. What was sequenced was PBMCs or T cells enriched from blood (not recorded which). These receptors came from a woman aged 40 to 50 with acute COVID-19.

As for this clone: Other DNA sequences within the sample encode an identical CDR3. The chain joins TRBV28 to TRBJ1-1; TRBD1 might be the D (6 bases). V lost 1 base and J lost 2, with 8 bases in between. Germline V CDR1 and CDR2: MDHEN, SYDVKM. The CDR3 loop spans 14 amino acids. The CDR3 protein is CASSLYRVNTEAFF. In DNA form, the CDR3 reads TGTGCCAGCAGTTTATACAGGGTCAACACTGAAGCTTTCTTT.

This chain connects TRBV19 to TRBJ2-1, with 8 bases lining up with TRBD2. CDR1 and CDR2 (germline): LNHDA, SQIVND (reference sequence). V was clipped by 3 bases and J by 7 bases; unmatched bases: 8. The CDR3 extends over 15 amino acids. This CDR3 is CASSMWSGSRNEQFF. The CDR3 region has the DNA TGTGCCAGTAGTATGTGGAGCGGGAGTAGGAATGAGCAGTTCTTC.

This chain uses TRBV27 with TRBJ1-1; D not certain. This CDR3 contains 12 residues. Trimming cost V 4 bases and J 7 bases, with 10 bases left between them. From germline, CDR1 is MNHEY and CDR2 SMNVEV (reference sequence). In DNA form, the CDR3 reads TGTGCCAGCAGTTCCGCCTATGGTGAAGCTTTCTTT. It encodes CASSSAYGEAFF.

V gene TRBV19 combines with J gene TRBJ1-5; no definite D call. Germline V gives CDR1 LNHDA, CDR2 SQIVND (reference sequence). Deletions cut 7 bases from V and 3 bases from J, with 10 bases between. The CDR3 covers 13 residues. As DNA, the CDR3 is TGTGCCAGTACGGTGGCGGCCAATCAGCCCCAGCATTTT. Its protein product is CASTVAANQPQHF.

The rearrangement links TRBV18 to TRBJ2-1, with D possibly being TRBD2 (6 bases). Germline-derived CDR1 and CDR2 are KGHSH and LQKENI. The CDR3 has 16 residues. Trimming removed 5 bases from V and 0 bases from J, with 14 bases in between. The CDR3 DNA reads TGTGCCAGCTCATCTTTGGCGGGGTTCTCCTACAATGAGCAGTTCTTC. Translated, it gives CASSSLAGFSYNEQFF.

This sequence joins TRBV7-9 and TRBJ2-7; 7 bases fit TRBD1. CDR3 size: 15 residues. CDR1 is SEHNR and CDR2 is FQNEAQ in the germline V gene (reference sequence). The V segment lost 1 base and the J segment 3 bases; nucleotides outside the gene matches: 6. The CDR3 DNA sequence: TGTGCCAGCAGCTTAGACTCACAGGGGTACTACGAGCAGTACTTC. Translated: CASSLDSQGYYEQYF.

This clone was detected only once. The chain is built from TRBV9 and TRBJ1-5, with 11 positions matching TRBD1. Germline CDR1 is SGDLS and CDR2 is YYNGEE. The CDR3 is 15 residues long. The trim removed 4 bases at V and 6 bases at J, leaving 6 bases unmatched. The CDR3 DNA reads TGTGCCAGCAGCTCCGGACAGGGGGCTGGTCAGCCCCAGCATTTT. It encodes CASSSGQGAGQPQHF. Drawing the rest from reference TRBV9 and TRBJ1-5, the complete variable domain is DSGVTQTPKHLITATGQRVTLRCSPRSGDLSVYWYQQSLDQGLQFLIQYYNGEERAKGNILERFSAQQFPDLHSELNLSSLELGDSALYFCASSSGQGAGQPQHFGDGTRLSIL.

The genes are TRBV11-3 and TRBJ2-6, with a possible D match to TRBD1 (5 bases). V was cut by 3 bases and J by 4 bases, with 10 bases left in between. The CDR3 has 15 residues. CDR1 SGHNT and CDR2 YENEEA come from the germline V gene. The CDR3 here is CASSFPGNGANVLTF. The CDR3 region has the DNA TGTGCCAGCAGCTTCCCAGGGAACGGGGCCAACGTCCTGACTTTC.